These 11 T cell receptor beta chains were sequenced from one sample in a study of beta chain features in type 1 diabetes listed by TCRdb under 2018. The method behind the library was the immunoSEQ multiplex PCR assay. All of the isolated RNA was reverse transcribed with the High Capacity cDNA Reverse Transcription Kit, so expressed TCRB transcripts were sequenced. In its TCRdb copy, this immuneACCESS table keeps in-frame sequences only and misses some clones. Where compared with another copy, unresolved V genes explain less than half of these, and the others have no known cause. Across this sample there are around 350,000 clones, with 10% to 15% seen only once. In total, the top ten clones hold approximately 0.015% of the sample. The sequencing input was naive CD4+ T cells from blood. What this sample's cell subset or site label stands for: true naive CD4+ T cells. The receptors stem from a man younger than 35 in good health.

This clone showed up just a few times. The chain has TRBV30 and TRBJ2-5, with 10 bases fitting TRBD1. The CDR3 totals 14 residues. With V trimmed by 4 bases and J by 10 bases, 12 bases remained unmatched. Looked up from germline, CDR1 is GTSNPN and CDR2 is SVGIG (reference sequence). The CDR3 loop is CAWTVTGTGEDQYF. DNA of the CDR3: TGTGCCTGGACTGTTACCGGGACAGGGGAAGACCAGTACTTC. Full variable domain (missing parts from reference TRBV30 and TRBJ2-5): SQTIHQWPATLVQPVGSPLSLECTVEGTSNPNLYWYRQAAGRGLQLLFYSVGIGQISSEVPQNLSASRPQDRQFILSSKKLLLSDSGFYLCAWTVTGTGEDQYFGPGTRLLVL.

This clone was picked up a small number of times. The chain links TRBV5-6 to TRBJ2-1; 8 bases map to TRBD2. With V trimmed by 2 bases and J by 5 bases, 3 bases remained unmatched. Looked up from germline, CDR1 is SGHDT and CDR2 is YYEEEE. This CDR3 has 14 residues. The CDR3 DNA follows: TGTGCCAGCAGCTTATCACTAGCGGACAATGAGCAGTTCTTC. Its protein product is CASSLSLADNEQFF. The full variable domain, its missing parts supplied by reference TRBV5-6 and TRBJ2-1, is DAGVTQSPTHLIKTRGQQVTLRCSPKSGHDTVSWYQQALGQGPQFIFQYYEEEERQRGNFPDRFSGHQFPNYSSELNVNALLLGDSALYLCASSLSLADNEQFFGPGTRLTVL.

In its sample, this clone was seen a few times. The chain has TRBV28 and TRBJ2-7; weak D call: TRBD1 (5 bases). Trimming took off 6 bases at V and 0 bases at J, with 12 bases between the two ends. This CDR3 region has 14 residues. Germline V gene lookup returns CDR1 MDHEN and CDR2 SYDVKM. The CDR3 DNA is TGTGCCAGCAGACGACAGATCCTCTCCTACGAGCAGTACTTC. The encoded protein is CASRRQILSYEQYF.

This clone was counted a few times. The chain employs TRBV6-5 and TRBJ2-2, with D perhaps matching TRBD1 (6 bases). This CDR3 is built from 15 residues. V was cut by 7 bases and J by 2 bases, with 14 bases left in between. From germline, CDR1 is MNHEY and CDR2 SVGAGI. CDR3 region: CASTTGTSNTGELFF. CDR3 bases: TGTGCCAGCACCACCGGGACAAGCAACACCGGGGAGCTGTTTTTT.

This clone was detected only a few times. The chain is built from TRBV5-4 and TRBJ2-2; TRBD2 agrees at 13 bases. The CDR3 spans 16 residues. Losses at the gene ends were 6 bases for V and 1 base for J; bases not matched to a gene: 3. CDR1 and CDR2 (germline): SGHNT, YYREEE (reference sequence). The CDR3 DNA reads as TGTGCCAGCAACCGACTAGCGGGAGGGAACACCGGGGAGCTGTTTTTT. This sequence encodes CASNRLAGGNTGELFF.

This clone was found a few times. This chain uses TRBV28 with TRBJ1-2; 7 nucleotides agree with TRBD1. The length of the CDR3 is 14 residues. Germline V lookup: CDR1 MDHEN, CDR2 SYDVKM. With V trimmed by 6 bases and J by 3 bases, 7 bases remained unmatched. The DNA for the CDR3 is TGTGCCAGCAGACCCACCGGGACAGACTATGGCTACACCTTC. Its translation: CASRPTGTDYGYTF.

The chain carries TRBV5-1 and TRBJ2-7, with TRBD1 identical over 7 bases. This CDR3 is 15 amino acids long. V lost 1 base to trimming and J lost 1 base; unmatched junction nucleotides: 5. In germline, CDR1 is SGHRS, CDR2 YFSETQ. This CDR3 reads CASSLSGQISYEQYF. For the CDR3, the DNA is TGCGCCAGCAGCTTGTCGGGACAGATTTCCTACGAGCAGTACTTC.

This clone showed up just a few times. The chain links TRBV5-4 to TRBJ1-1; possible D gene TRBD1, 6 bases. The germline V gene encodes CDR1 SGHNT and CDR2 YYREEE (reference sequence). V was trimmed by 2 bases and J by 1 base, leaving 6 bases between them. This CDR3 is 13 amino acids long. The CDR3 loop is CASSLGGNTEAFF. Here the CDR3 DNA reads TGTGCCAGCAGCTTAGGGGGGAACACTGAAGCTTTCTTT.

This clone was observed a few times. This chain joins TRBV9 and TRBJ1-3; tentative D call: TRBD1 (5 bases). Germline CDR1 and CDR2: SGDLS and YYNGEE. V lost 6 bases and J lost 4, with 14 bases in between. The CDR3 has 14 amino acids. The CDR3 DNA reads as TGTGCCAGCACCCGGCAGGGTAGAGGAAACACCATATATTTT. Encoded protein: CASTRQGRGNTIYF.

This clone occurred a few times. The rearrangement uses TRBV7-8 and TRBJ2-3, with TRBD2 as a possible D gene (6 bases). Per the germline V gene, CDR1 is SGHVS and CDR2 is FQNEAQ. V gave up 4 bases and J gave up 0 bases, with 11 bases separating them. This CDR3 is 15 amino acids long. CDR3 in amino acids: CASSSGGFSTDTQYF. CDR3 nucleotides: TGTGCCAGCAGCTCAGGAGGGTTCAGCACAGATACGCAGTATTTT.

This clone was detected only a few times. The chain recombines TRBV28 with TRBJ1-2; TRBD1 is a possible D gene (6 bases). The CDR3 runs 12 residues. Trimming stripped 6 bases from V and 8 bases from J, with 13 bases between. Germline V lookup: CDR1 MDHEN, CDR2 SYDVKM. DNA of the CDR3: TGTGCCAGCAGATCAGGGGTGGGGGGCTACACCTTC. Protein: CASRSGVGGYTF.